This TCR beta chain was sequenced for a study of identifying expanded T cells in peripheral blood. Broader study findings: Over approximately two and four weeks, about 17 and 20 clones changed, versus 1.2 between replicates.

A note on this clone: Its antigen is as yet unknown.

The data were produced by immunoSEQ multiplex PCR, yet TCRdb's version contains in-frame clones alone and is incomplete. The data show about 89,000 clones, about 87% seen once. During the collection period, no donor immune events like infections were recorded. The CDR3 length is 16 residues. Germline CDR1 and CDR2: MNHNS and SASEGT. J gave up 2 bases and V 3 bases, and 6 bases lay outside the gene matches. What was sequenced was blood. This receptor was obtained from a person aged 18-70 years in good health. V is TRBV6-1 and J is TRBJ2-1; 8 bases match TRBD2. In nucleotides, the CDR3 is TGTGCCAGCAGTGACGGGGGCGGGGGGCCCTACAATGAGCAGTTCTTC. It specifies CASSDGGGGPYNEQFF.